The clone carrying this T cell receptor (beta chain) was detected a few times. What it binds is not known. The data derive from a study of CD8 T cells in Susac syndrome. Study-wide results and caveats: The study acknowledged a relatively small number of individuals in its TCR sequencing and HLA analysis.

The junction had 2 bases not matched to a gene; V was cut back by 2 bases and J by 7 bases. Germline V lookup: CDR1 KGHSH, CDR2 LQKENI. CDR3 length: 15 amino acids. Random hexamers primed reverse transcription of 0.5 to 1 ug RNA. TCRdb reanalysed the immunoSEQ multiplex PCR reads using MiXCR and keeps one entry per CDR3 protein. The sample yields approximately 180,000 distinct CDR3 sequences, about 93% seen once. The authors carried out high-throughput sequencing of TCR beta. They applied it to CD8+ and CD4+ T cells obtained from blood. Both CD4+ and CD8+ T cells were negatively isolated, and TEMRA cells underwent FACS enrichment.

This TCR was recovered from a human donor with multiple sclerosis. V gene TRBV18 combines with J gene TRBJ2-1; 13 positions agree with TRBD2. The specimen sequenced was CD4+ T cells from PBMCs. The chain's CDR3 is CASSPTSGRGNEQFF. CDR3 coding DNA: TGTGCCAGCTCACCAACTAGCGGGAGGGGGAATGAGCAGTTCTTC.